One sample yielded the 22 T cell receptor beta chains listed below, sequenced in a study of shared T cell receptors in the human thymus (dated by TCRdb to 2020 to 2023). The library was built by means of the immunoSEQ multiplex PCR assay. What TCRdb holds here is the immuneACCESS table cut down to in-frame rearrangements. Part of the clones is not present; checked against another copy, under half of the missing clones reflect an unresolved V gene, and the others are unexplained. This sample holds roughly 660,000 clones; 88% were observed only once. Approximately 0.01% of the sample belongs to the ten largest clones. The sample was also reused in another study, on human thymus T cells.

The sample comprised thymocytes. The receptors originated from a boy in the first two years of life with a congenital heart defect. Donor details come from another sample of the same person, matched by shared clones.

CDR3 in amino acids: CASSLTGRGVDGYTF. The CDR3 nucleotides read TGTGCCAGCAGCTTAACCGGCAGGGGAGTGGATGGCTACACCTTC. This chain joins TRBV6-5 and TRBJ1-2; a weak D match, TRBD1 (6 bases). Germline V gene lookup returns CDR1 MNHEY and CDR2 SVGAGI. The CDR3 sequence is 15 residues long. V lost 6 bases and J lost 6, with 20 bases in between.

The rearrangement joins TRBV4-2 to TRBJ2-1; D possibly corresponds to TRBD2 (6 bases). V lost 0 bases to trimming and J lost 5 bases, with 20 bases between them. This CDR3 contains 18 residues. Germline lookup yields CDR1 LGHNA and CDR2 YNFKEQ. The chain's CDR3 is CASSQDAPEGGTNNEQFF. CDR3 DNA: TGTGCCAGCAGCCAAGATGCCCCCGAGGGCGGGACGAACAATGAGCAGTTCTTC.

The V and J genes are TRBV5-1 and TRBJ2-5; 7 nucleotides align to TRBD1. CDR3 length equals 14 residues. Germline CDR1 SGHRS, CDR2 YFSETQ. Trimming cost V 2 bases and J 5 bases; bases outside gene matches: 6. CDR3 bases: TGCGCCAGCAGCTTAGGGGGCGTGTGTGAGACCCAGTACTTC. Protein sequence: CASSLGGVCETQYF.

This chain links TRBV19 with TRBJ2-2; 8 positions agree with TRBD1. Germline CDR1 is LNHDA and CDR2 is SQIVND (reference sequence). This CDR3 is 17 amino acids long. The trim removed 1 base at V and 1 base at J, leaving 5 bases unmatched. The DNA for the CDR3 is TGTGCCAGTAGTATAGCAGGGGGCCTAATGAACACCGGGGAGCTGTTTTTT. Protein sequence: CASSIAGGLMNTGELFF.

The V call is TRBV29-1, the J call TRBJ2-5, with 8 bases aligning to TRBD1. Germline loops: CDR1 SQVTM, CDR2 ANQGSEA. The CDR3 spans 12 residues. V was pared by 7 bases and J by 3 bases, with 4 bases of the junction left unmatched. This chain's CDR3 is CSARDRKETQYF. CDR3 nucleotides: TGCAGCGCCAGGGACAGGAAAGAGACCCAGTACTTC.

V and J are TRBV25-1 and TRBJ2-5; D might be TRBD2 (5 bases). TRBJ2-7 explains the end of the DNA better; the J call may be wrong. There are 12 residues in the CDR3. Looked up from germline, CDR1 is MGHDK and CDR2 is SYGVNS. CDR3 protein: CASTATGYEQYF. The CDR3 DNA sequence: TGTGCCAGCACCGCAACGGGGTACGAGCAGTACTTC.

The chain combines TRBV15 with TRBJ2-1; D perhaps matches TRBD2 (6 bases). Germline CDR1 is LNHNV and CDR2 is YYDKDF (reference sequence). CDR3 length: 16 residues. Trimming cost V 1 base and J 4 bases, with 14 bases left between them. The CDR3 sequence is CATSRVGLTSYNEQFF. CDR3 nucleotide sequence: TGTGCCACCAGCAGAGTGGGGTTGACTAGTTACAATGAGCAGTTCTTC. Based on the CDR3 plus reference TRBV15 and TRBJ2-1, the full variable domain is DAMVIQNPRYQVTQFGKPVTLSCSQTLNHNVMYWYQQKSSQAPKLLFHYYDKDFNNEADTPDNFQSRRPNTSFCFLDIRSPGLGDTAMYLCATSRVGLTSYNEQFFGPGTRLTVL.

The chain employs TRBV10-1 and TRBJ2-2, with 9 bases aligning to TRBD1. Trimming took 4 bases from V and 4 from J; bases not matched to a gene: 7. Germline V gene sequence: CDR1 WNHNN, CDR2 SYGVQD (reference sequence). The CDR3 runs 16 residues. The CDR3 sequence: CASSVGTGRTTGELFF. DNA for the CDR3: TGCGCCAGCAGTGTGGGGACAGGGCGTACCACCGGGGAGCTGTTTTTT.

This chain connects TRBV7-6 to TRBJ2-7; 9 bases agree with TRBD2. The CDR3 extends over 18 amino acids. V shed 5 bases, J shed 5 bases, and the junction held 19 bases outside the gene matches. CDR1 and CDR2 from the germline V gene are SGHVS and FNYEAQ. CDR3 protein: CASSPRTSDSRPVDEQYF. CDR3 DNA: TGTGCCAGCAGCCCTCGGACTAGCGACAGCCGGCCCGTCGACGAGCAGTACTTC.

V usage is TRBV25-1 and J usage is TRBJ2-7; D not certain. The CDR3 runs to 14 residues. In germline, CDR1 is MGHDK, CDR2 SYGVNS. The ends were cut back, 4 bases at V and 9 bases at J, with 19 bases in the middle. The CDR3 bases are TGTGCCAGCAGTGCGCACCCCCCGCGGTCCTTGCAGTACTTC. This gives the protein CASSAHPPRSLQYF.

The V gene is TRBV14, the J gene TRBJ2-7; possibly TRBD2 for D (7 bases). From germline, CDR1 is SGHDN and CDR2 FVKESK. The CDR3 is made up of 15 amino acids. Deletions cut 0 bases from V and 5 bases from J, with 14 bases between. DNA of the CDR3: TGTGCCAGCAGCCAAGAAGGAGCGGGACACGACGAGCAGTACTTC. Protein sequence: CASSQEGAGHDEQYF.

The rearrangement uses TRBV11-3 and TRBJ1-3; 7 bases line up with TRBD1. V dropped 3 bases and J dropped 0; count of bases not matched to a gene: 5. This CDR3 is 16 amino acids long. CDR1 and CDR2 from the germline V gene are SGHNT and YENEEA. The CDR3, as DNA: TGTGCCAGCAGCTTCTCGACAGGGAACTCTGGAAACACCATATATTTT. Amino acid sequence: CASSFSTGNSGNTIYF. Full variable domain (rest looked up from reference TRBV11-3 and TRBJ1-3): EAGVVQSPRYKIIEKKQPVAFWCNPISGHNTLYWYLQNLGQGPELLIRYENEEAVDDSQLPKDRFSAERLKGVDSTLKIQPAELGDSAVYLCASSFSTGNSGNTIYFGEGSWLTVV.

CDR3 protein: CASSDLRTSGYEQYF. The CDR3 DNA is TGTGCCAGCAGCGACCTCCGGACTAGCGGTTACGAGCAGTACTTC. The rearrangement joins TRBV6-1 to TRBJ2-7; 10 bases map to TRBD2. The ends lost 6 bases at V and 4 bases at J; junction bases unmatched: 9. CDR1 MNHNS and CDR2 SASEGT come from the germline V gene. The CDR3 runs to 15 residues.

This sequence joins TRBV9 and TRBJ2-2; no clear D gene. Germline V CDR1 and CDR2: SGDLS, YYNGEE. V gave up 5 bases and J gave up 0 bases, with 14 bases separating them. The CDR3 is made up of 16 amino acids. CDR3 sequence reads: CASSAPGVPNTGELFF. DNA of the CDR3: TGTGCCAGCAGTGCCCCCGGTGTCCCGAACACCGGGGAGCTGTTTTTT.

Only one count was recorded for this clone. The V gene is TRBV27, the J gene TRBJ2-7; 11 bases agree with TRBD1. This CDR3 spans 14 amino acids. V was pared by 4 bases and J by 6 bases, with 5 bases of the junction left unmatched. In germline, CDR1 is MNHEY, CDR2 SMNVEV (reference sequence). The DNA of the CDR3 is TGTGCCAGCAGTTCCCCCGGGACAGGGGGCGAGCAGTACTTC. It encodes CASSSPGTGGEQYF.

The chain uses TRBV9 and TRBJ2-1; TRBD2 agrees at 9 bases. J gave up 8 bases and V 4 bases, and 13 bases lay outside the gene matches. The CDR3 loop spans 16 amino acids. The germline V gene encodes CDR1 SGDLS and CDR2 YYNGEE. The CDR3 DNA reads TGTGCCAGCAGCAAAAGGGGGCGGGAGGGCATGGATGAGCAGTTCTTC. The encoded protein is CASSKRGREGMDEQFF.

V gene TRBV7-9 combines with J gene TRBJ2-3; 12 bases line up with TRBD2. The CDR3 runs 18 residues. CDR1 SEHNR and CDR2 FQNEAQ come from the germline V gene (reference sequence). With V trimmed by 8 bases and J by 6 bases, 18 bases remained unmatched. The CDR3 protein is CASSRTSGAQPTSDTQYF. DNA for the CDR3: TGTGCCAGCTCCCGGACTAGCGGGGCCCAGCCTACGTCGGATACGCAGTATTTT.

CDR3 nucleotide sequence: TGTGCCTGGAGTAGGGAGCGATGGAACACCGGGGAGCTGTTTTTT. Translating it yields CAWSRERWNTGELFF. V usage is TRBV30 and J usage is TRBJ2-2, with D possibly TRBD2 on 5 matching bases. The V and J ends lost 2 bases and 1 base respectively, with 11 bases between them. The CDR3 covers 15 residues. In germline, CDR1 is GTSNPN, CDR2 SVGIG (reference sequence). Using reference TRBV30 and TRBJ2-2 for the parts outside the CDR3, the full variable domain is SQTIHQWPATLVQPVGSPLSLECTVEGTSNPNLYWYRQAAGRGLQLLFYSVGIGQISSEVPQNLSASRPQDRQFILSSKKLLLSDSGFYLCAWSRERWNTGELFFGEGSRLTVL.

V usage is TRBV6-6 and J usage is TRBJ2-5; possibly TRBD2 for D (5 bases). CDR3 length: 12 residues. Germline CDR1 MNHNY, CDR2 SVGAGI (reference sequence). V was cut by 9 bases and J by 1 base, with 9 bases left in between. The CDR3 protein is CARWTVQETQYF. CDR3 DNA: TGTGCCAGATGGACTGTCCAAGAGACCCAGTACTTC.

The genes are TRBV19 and TRBJ2-2, with 9 bases matching TRBD2. Germline V lookup: CDR1 LNHDA, CDR2 SQIVND (reference sequence). This CDR3 region has 16 residues. Unmatched junction bases numbered 5, after V lost 1 base and J lost 5 bases. CDR3 nucleotides: TGTGCCAGTAGTATAGGTCTAGCGGGATGGACCGGGGAGCTGTTTTTT. This codes for CASSIGLAGWTGELFF.

The chain has TRBV7-9 and TRBJ1-1, with D perhaps TRBD1 (5 bases). The germline gives CDR1 SEHNR, CDR2 FQNEAQ (reference sequence). The CDR3 totals 14 residues. Trimming shortened V by 7 bases and J by 1 base, and 13 bases separated the two germline ends. The CDR3 DNA reads as TGTGCCAGCAAACGGGCAGGGTCGAACACTGAAGCTTTCTTT. It specifies CASKRAGSNTEAFF.

V is TRBV2 and J is TRBJ2-1; 10 bases agree with TRBD2. From germline, CDR1 is SNHLY and CDR2 FYNNEI. This CDR3 is 16 amino acids long. Trimming at V came to 6 bases and at J to 2 bases, leaving 7 bases not matched to a gene. CDR3 sequence: CASRPGLAETYNEQFF. The CDR3, as DNA: TGTGCCAGCAGACCAGGACTAGCGGAAACCTACAATGAGCAGTTCTTC. The variable domain in full, with the rest retrieved from reference TRBV2 and TRBJ2-1, is EPEVTQTPSHQVTQMGQEVILRCVPISNHLYFYWYRQILGQKVEFLVSFYNNEISEKSEIFDDQFSVERPDGSNFTLKIRSTKLEDSAMYFCASRPGLAETYNEQFFGPGTRLTVL.